A single sample is the source of the 10 T cell receptor beta chains below, sequenced in a study of blood T cells in healthy people across ages. Combining a sample-barcoded 5' primer with a J-beta primer mix, a second PCR ran for roughly 7 to 12 cycles. TCRdb re-analysed the 5' RACE reads in MiXCR, keeping a single row per CDR3 protein. The data contain roughly 1,800,000 distinct CDR3 sequences, roughly 52% of them singletons. The material sequenced was blood. The receptors come from a woman between 35 and 50 years old in good health.

This chain connects TRBV27 to TRBJ2-3; D perhaps matches TRBD2 (6 bases). Germline V gene lookup returns CDR1 MNHEY and CDR2 SMNVEV (reference sequence). V lost 5 bases to trimming and J lost 1 base, with 16 bases between them. This CDR3 has 16 residues. CDR3 sequence (DNA): TGTGCCAGCAGTCCCCGGGGAGGATACCGCACAGATACGCAGTATTTT. Encoded protein: CASSPRGGYRTDTQYF.

The rearrangement links TRBV28 to TRBJ2-6; TRBD2 agrees at 7 bases. This CDR3 is built from 15 residues. Per the germline V gene, CDR1 is MDHEN and CDR2 is SYDVKM. V gave up 6 bases and J gave up 3 bases; unmatched junction bases: 5. CDR3 region: CASRGGFFGANVLTF. CDR3 DNA sequence: TGTGCCAGCAGGGGAGGGTTTTTTGGGGCCAACGTCCTGACTTTC.

The chain couples TRBV20-1 to TRBJ2-7; no definite D call. Trimming took off 5 bases at V and 0 bases at J, with 8 bases between the two ends. The CDR3 covers 12 residues. Germline loops: CDR1 DFQATT, CDR2 SNEGSKA (reference sequence). CDR3 coding DNA: TGCAGTGCTTCCGAGAGCTCCTACGAGCAGTACTTC. As protein: CSASESSYEQYF.

The rearrangement joins TRBV20-1 to TRBJ2-1; 7 bases fit TRBD1. Germline CDR1 reads DFQATT; CDR2 reads SNEGSKA (reference sequence). The CDR3 sequence is 12 residues long. After removal of 6 bases from V and 13 bases from J, the junction contained 12 bases not matched to a gene. The CDR3 coding sequence is TGCAGTGCCAACAGGGGCGCGGAGACCCAGTTCTTC. It encodes CSANRGAETQFF.

The rearrangement uses TRBV6-6 and TRBJ1-2, with TRBD1 matching over 7 bases. The germline gives CDR1 MNHNY, CDR2 SVGAGI (reference sequence). The CDR3 runs to 15 residues. Trimming cost V 5 bases and J 3 bases; bases outside gene matches: 9. CDR3 sequence: CASSPLPQGDYGYTF. The DNA of the CDR3 is TGTGCCAGCAGTCCCCTACCTCAGGGGGACTATGGCTACACCTTC.

The chain has TRBV6-5 and TRBJ2-3; the match to TRBD2 covers 8 bases. This CDR3 region has 16 residues. Germline values: CDR1 MNHEY, CDR2 SVGAGI. Trimming at V came to 5 bases and at J to 2 bases, leaving 9 bases not matched to a gene. The CDR3 coding sequence is TGTGCCAGCAGTCTTACAGCGGGGGCGGTCACAGATACGCAGTATTTT. It specifies CASSLTAGAVTDTQYF.

V is TRBV29-1 and J is TRBJ1-2, with D maybe TRBD1 (6 bases). Germline V lookup: CDR1 SQVTM, CDR2 ANQGSEA. The CDR3 consists of 14 residues. Trimming pared 7 bases from V and 0 bases from J, leaving 15 bases between. CDR3 region: CSGGRLPPNYGYTF. The CDR3 nucleotides read TGCAGCGGGGGGCGCCTTCCGCCTAACTATGGCTACACCTTC.

The V and J genes are TRBV6-2 or TRBV6-3 and TRBJ2-7; D is unclear. The CDR3 is 16 amino acids. CDR1 and CDR2 (germline): MNHEY, SVGEGT. V was cut by 5 bases and J by 0 bases, with 17 bases left in between. The CDR3 loop reads CASSVMDGFSSYEQYF. CDR3 DNA sequence: TGTGCCAGCAGTGTCATGGACGGGTTCAGCTCCTACGAGCAGTACTTC.

The chain uses TRBV20-1 and TRBJ2-1; D perhaps matches TRBD2 (6 bases). Trimming cost V 4 bases and J 5 bases, with 15 bases left between them. The germline V gene encodes CDR1 DFQATT and CDR2 SNEGSKA (reference sequence). The length of the CDR3 is 14 residues. CDR3 sequence (DNA): TGCAGTGCTATTACCGGACGGGAGCACAATGAGCAGTTCTTC. This translates into CSAITGREHNEQFF.

This clonotype was seen a handful of times. The chain is built from TRBV28 and TRBJ2-7; D possibly uses TRBD1 or TRBD2 (7 bases each). Germline assignment: CDR1 MDHEN and CDR2 SYDVKM. The CDR3 sequence is 15 residues long. Trimming stripped 6 bases from V and 1 base from J, with 16 bases between. The CDR3 DNA sequence: TGTGCCAGCAGCGGAACAGGGGAGGGGTCCTACGAGCAGTACTTC. It is translated as CASSGTGEGSYEQYF.